The clone carrying this T cell receptor (beta chain) occurred many times. Its specificity is unknown. It was the library that attached unique molecular identifiers to individual cDNA molecules. In TCRdb, the RACE reads were re-called with MiXCR into one record per CDR3 protein. The sample has some 350,000 distinct CDR3 sequences; under 8% are singletons. These data are taken from a study of human T cells and chemical hapten exposure. Study as a whole: Per-sample TCR yield variation was attributed mainly to small pooled library volume differences.

Time point indicated: patch test 1, 2 weeks after DPC sensitization. The treatment here: therapeutic diphenylcyclopropenone sensitization with weekly scalp DPC. Study-wide points: Significantly more large CDR3 similarity clusters were formed by expanded TCRs than by controls.

The J segment lost 6 bases and the V segment lost 5 bases, leaving 4 bases of the junction unmatched. The CDR3 is 16 residues long. Germline V CDR1 and CDR2: SGHVS, FNYEAQ. This clonotype was obtained from a woman aged 18 to 35 with alopecia areata. Some clones in this sample may be carry-over from other donors' samples. The V call is TRBV7-6, the J call TRBJ2-2; 15 positions match TRBD2. Sequenced material: whole blood, taken in connection with sensitization to the hapten diphenylcyclopropenone (DPC). CDR3 in amino acids: CASSPGLAGGPGELFF. CDR3 nucleotide sequence: TGTGCCAGCAGCCCAGGACTAGCGGGGGGGCCCGGGGAGCTGTTTTTT.